The 7 T cell receptor beta chains given below trace back to one sample, sequenced in a study of shared clonotypes between healthy human individuals. The naive CD8 fraction comprised CD45RO-negative cells positively selected for CCR7 and excluded terminally differentiated effector memory CD45RA+ cells. Generated by immunoSEQ multiplex PCR, the TCRdb table keeps only in-frame clones and is missing some. The sample consists of some 1,900,000 clones, roughly 94% of them appearing once. Sequencing used naive CD8+ T cells sorted from blood. All receptors derive from a man aged 18 to 30 in good health.

The chain carries TRBV6-1 and TRBJ2-5, with D hard to call. The CDR3 extends over 14 amino acids. CDR1 and CDR2 (germline): MNHNS, SASEGT. V gave up 7 bases and J gave up 2 bases, with 14 bases separating them. As DNA, the CDR3 is TGTGCCAGCACAGAGGACCATCCGCAAGAGACCCAGTACTTC. Protein product: CASTEDHPQETQYF.

The V call is TRBV7-9, the J call TRBJ2-7; D is tentatively TRBD1 or TRBD2 (7 bases each). CDR1 is SEHNR, CDR2 FQNEAQ, per germline (reference sequence). The CDR3 consists of 17 residues. V shed 5 bases and J shed 2 bases, with 22 bases lying between them. The CDR3 here is CASSPGGEGHGTYEQYF. The CDR3 nucleotides are TGTGCCAGCAGCCCAGGGGGGGAGGGACATGGAACCTACGAGCAGTACTTC.

The rearrangement links TRBV18 to TRBJ2-1; the match to TRBD2 covers 11 bases. Trimming removed 2 bases from V and 6 bases from J; junction bases left unmatched: 12. The CDR3 totals 18 residues. From germline, CDR1 is KGHSH and CDR2 LQKENI. CDR3 residues: CASSPTVAGGLIGNEQFF. CDR3 DNA sequence: TGTGCCAGCTCACCAACGGTAGCGGGAGGGCTAATAGGCAATGAGCAGTTCTTC.

The chain is built from TRBV6-5 and TRBJ1-5; 8 bases match TRBD1. The CDR3 extends over 13 amino acids. Germline CDR1 MNHEY, CDR2 SVGAGI. J lost 8 bases, V lost 6 bases, and 6 bases had no gene match. The CDR3 bases are TGTGCCAGCAGCCAGGGGGCAAGGGAGCCCCAGCATTTT. This sequence encodes CASSQGAREPQHF.

A word on this clone: The sample contains more than one DNA sequence encoding this CDR3. This rearrangement joins TRBV27 to TRBJ1-2, with D possibly being TRBD1 (5 bases). The V end was cut by 0 bases, the J end by 5 bases, with 7 bases between. There are 13 residues in the CDR3. Germline CDR1 is MNHEY and CDR2 is SMNVEV (reference sequence). DNA of the CDR3: TGTGCCAGCAGTTTATCCAGGGATTATGGCTACACCTTC. The encoded protein is CASSLSRDYGYTF.

This clone was detected once. The genes are TRBV5-6 and TRBJ1-3; D is uncertain. The CDR3 contains 12 residues. Trimming shortened V by 4 bases and J by 6 bases, and 8 bases separated the two germline ends. Germline assignment: CDR1 SGHDT and CDR2 YYEEEE. The CDR3 coding sequence is TGTGCCAGCAGCCAGTCCCCAAACACCATATATTTT. Residues: CASSQSPNTIYF.

The chain joins TRBV29-1 to TRBJ2-2; D remains unclear. V lost 4 bases and J lost 4, with 4 bases in between. The length of the CDR3 is 11 residues. Germline V gene sequence: CDR1 SQVTM, CDR2 ANQGSEA. CDR3 DNA sequence: TGCAGCGTTGGTACCACCGGGGAGCTGTTTTTT. It translates to CSVGTTGELFF.